This T cell receptor beta chain was identified during a study of lymphopenia after photon versus proton radiotherapy. Trimming removed 3 bases at V and 4 bases at J, with 9 bases between. This CDR3 is built from 13 residues. Per the germline V gene, CDR1 is KGHSH and CDR2 is LQKENI. TCRdb's table, derived via immunoSEQ multiplex PCR, lists solely in-frame clones and lacks some. The sample yields about 68,000 clones, roughly 93% seen once. This material consisted of peripheral blood, taken from a patient treated with photon-based radiotherapy. The source of this sequence is a woman aged 70 to 79 with pancreatic cancer. This sequence joins TRBV18 and TRBJ1-1; D is unclear. The DNA for the CDR3 is TGTGCCAGCTCACCCCGTATAGGCACTGAAGCTTTCTTT. It is translated as CASSPRIGTEAFF.